These T cell receptor beta chains were read from a single sample in a study of metastatic and nonmetastatic thyroid tumors. MiXCR reprocessed the PCR reads for TCRdb. This table holds roughly 83,000 clones, 14% to 15% found once. Sequencing was carried out using blood. The source is a female donor with papillary thyroid cancer or a benign thyroid nodule (not recorded which). Some clones in this sample may be carry-over from other donors' samples. Each CDR3 is given with its conserved first and last residue. Each record gives: J gene, V gene, clone size, D gene, CDR3 length, CDR3 DNA, CDR3 protein. A D gene is named only where the DNA matches it firmly. Clone sizes are given selectively: once, few, many, or a class where the clone is expanded.

TRBJ2-2	TRBV18	few	.	17	TGTGCCAGCTCACCCGTTCGTTCGTCTTTGGACACCGGGGAGCTGTTTTTT	CASSPVRSSLDTGELFF
TRBJ2-2	TRBV20-1	many	.	12	TGCAGTGCTAGAGATCCCTCTTGGGAGCTGTTTTTT	CSARDPSWELFF
TRBJ2-1	TRBV7-9	many	.	12	TGTGCCAGCAGCTTAGTAGGCAATGAGCAGTTCTTC	CASSLVGNEQFF
TRBJ1-2	TRBV5-1	many	TRBD1	15	TGCGCCAGCAGCTTCACAGGGGGAGCTAGGTATGGCTACACCTTC	CASSFTGGARYGYTF
TRBJ2-2	TRBV28	many	.	17	TGTGCCAGCAGTTACCCCGGGGGCGGGAGGAACACCGGGGAGCTGTTTTTT	CASSYPGGGRNTGELFF
TRBJ2-2	TRBV10-3	few	TRBD1	17	TGTGCCACCAACGCCGGGACAGGGGTCGCGAACACCGGGGAGCTGTTTTTT	CATNAGTGVANTGELFF
TRBJ2-5	TRBV2	many	TRBD2	14	TGTGCCAGCAGGGCTAGCGGGGGACAAGAGACCCAGTACTTC	CASRASGGQETQYF
TRBJ1-2	TRBV6-1	many	.	16	TGTGCCAGCAGTGAAAAAGACGGGCAGGTTTTGAATGGCTACACCTTC	CASSEKDGQVLNGYTF
TRBJ2-5	TRBV20-1	.	.	12	TGCAGTGCTACTGGGTCTTGGGGGACCCAGTACTTC	CSATGSWGTQYF
TRBJ2-3	TRBV6-1	many	TRBD2	16	TGTGCCAGCAGTGAGAGACTAGCGGGGCCAGGGGATACGCAGTATTTT	CASSERLAGPGDTQYF
TRBJ1-1	TRBV7-9	many	.	12	TGTGCCAGCAGCTTAGCAGCGACTGAAGCTTTCTTT	CASSLAATEAFF
TRBJ2-7	TRBV6-1	many	.	12	TGTGCCAGCAGTAGATGGGGGTACGAGCAGTACTTC	CASSRWGYEQYF
TRBJ1-5	TRBV28	many	.	15	TGTGCCAGCAGTTCAAGCCCTAATAGCAATCAGCCCCAGCATTTT	CASSSSPNSNQPQHF
TRBJ1-5	TRBV4-1	few	TRBD1	18	TGCGCCAGCAGCCAAGCCGGGACAGGTCTCCCTGGCAATCAGCCCCAGCATTTT	CASSQAGTGLPGNQPQHF
TRBJ2-7	TRBV2	many	TRBD2	15	TGTGCCAGCAGACTACTAGCGGGGGCCTCCTACGAGCAGTACTTC	CASRLLAGASYEQYF
TRBJ2-2	TRBV19	.	TRBD2	12	TGTGCCAGTTCCTTGCGGGGGGGGGATCTGTTTTTT	CASSLRGGDLFF
TRBJ2-2	TRBV4-1	many	TRBD1	18	TGCGCCAGCAGCCAAGTCTACGACAGGGGGTCTTTGGCCGGGGAGCTGTTTTTT	CASSQVYDRGSLAGELFF
TRBJ1-5	TRBV20-1	.	TRBD1	13	TGCAGTGCCGCAGGACAGGCCCATCATCCCCATCATTTT	CSAAGQAHHPHHF
TRBJ1-5	TRBV6-1	few	TRBD1	15	TGTGCCAGCAGTCTGCCAGGGGGCCCATATCAGCCCCAGCATTTT	CASSLPGGPYQPQHF
TRBJ1-5	TRBV2	many	.	11	TGTGCCAGCAGCAGGGGTGGGCCCCAGCATTTT	CASSRGGPQHF
TRBJ2-5	TRBV5-1	many	TRBD2	16	TGCGCCAGCAGCTTGGTCCGACTAGCGGGGCAAGAGACCCAGTACTTC	CASSLVRLAGQETQYF
TRBJ1-6	TRBV14	many	.	15	TGTGCCAGCAGCCCCGTAGCAGGTGGTGGTTCACCCCTCCACTTT	CASSPVAGGGSPLHF
TRBJ1-1	TRBV12-3/TRBV12-4	many	.	13	TGTGCCAGCACCCCGGGGGGTTGGACTGAAGCTTTCTTT	CASTPGGWTEAFF
TRBJ2-7	TRBV7-9	once	.	14	TGTGCCAGCAGCTTAGTCCCCGGTTCCTACGAGCAGTACTTC	CASSLVPGSYEQYF
TRBJ2-7	TRBV5-1	many	.	13	TGCGCCAGCAGCTTGGATGGGCTAAGTGAGCAGTACTTC	CASSLDGLSEQYF
TRBJ2-2	TRBV7-2	few	.	15	TGTGCCGGCAGCTTAGCACACGCGAACGCCGGGGAGCTGTTTTTT	CAGSLAHANAGELFF
TRBJ2-7	TRBV6-8	.	.	15	TGTGCCAGCCCGCCCGTTAGGGGTCAGTGTTACGAGCAGTACTTC	CASPPVRGQCYEQYF
TRBJ1-2	TRBV2	many	.	11	TGTGCCAGCAGTGTCGGGGGTGGCTACACCTTC	CASSVGGGYTF
TRBJ1-5	TRBV19	.	.	17	TGTGCCAGTAGTTTGGGCAGTGTGGGACTAGGCAATCAGCCCCAGCATTTT	CASSLGSVGLGNQPQHF
TRBJ1-2	TRBV6-5	few	TRBD1	14	TGTGCCAGCAGTTTCCGGACAGGGGACGGAGGCTACACCTTC	CASSFRTGDGGYTF
TRBJ2-7	TRBV5-4	many	TRBD2	17	TGTGCCAGCAGCTTATTAGCGGGGGCGGCCCTTGTCTACGAGCAGTACTTC	CASSLLAGAALVYEQYF
TRBJ2-5	TRBV15	many	TRBD2	14	TGTGCCACCAGCGGATCGGGACTAAAGAAGACCCAGTACTTC	CATSGSGLKKTQYF
TRBJ2-4	TRBV19	many	.	14	TGTGCCAGTAGCGCCAAGGGGTCTCGCAACATTCAGTACTTC	CASSAKGSRNIQYF
TRBJ2-5	TRBV6-1	many	TRBD2	16	TGTGCCAGCAGCCTCCTCGGGGGGGGAGGTCAAGAGACCCAGTACTTC	CASSLLGGGGQETQYF
TRBJ1-1	TRBV6-1	few	.	13	TGTGCCAGCAGTAAAAGGGAGAACACTGAATCTTTCTTT	CASSKRENTESFF
TRBJ1-5	TRBV6-2/TRBV6-3	.	.	14	TGTGCCAGCAGTTTGAACCCCAGCAATCAGCCCCAGCATTTT	CASSLNPSNQPQHF
TRBJ2-1	TRBV5-1	.	.	12	TGCGCCAGCAGCTTGGTCGGCAGCGAGCAGCTCTTC	CASSLVGSEQLF
TRBJ2-1	TRBV6-2/TRBV6-3	medium-sized	.	15	TGTGCCAGCAGTCCTCTTAGGGGGGACACCAATGAGCAGTTCTTC	CASSPLRGDTNEQFF
TRBJ2-7	TRBV11-2	many	TRBD2	14	TGTGCCAGCAGCTTAGCTACTAGCGGGTACGAGCAGTACTTC	CASSLATSGYEQYF
TRBJ1-1	TRBV30	many	TRBD1	13	TGTGCCTGGAGAGGACAGGGGAACACTGAAGCTTTCTTT	CAWRGQGNTEAFF
TRBJ1-2	TRBV2	many	TRBD1	16	TGTGCCAGCAGCGCCCCCCCCCCCCAGGACAGGGGTGGCTACACCTTC	CASSAPPPQDRGGYTF
TRBJ2-3	TRBV7-9	many	.	12	TGTGCCAGCAGCTTCCTTGGGGATACGCAGTATTTT	CASSFLGDTQYF
TRBJ1-3	TRBV7-2	many	.	16	TGTGCCAGCAGCTTAGCCGTCGACCCGATAGTGGACACCATATATTTT	CASSLAVDPIVDTIYF
TRBJ1-1	TRBV5-1	many	TRBD1	14	TGCGCCAGCAAAAGACAGGGGGCGAGCACTGAAGCTTTCTTT	CASKRQGASTEAFF
TRBJ2-3	TRBV14	many	TRBD2	16	TGTGCCAGCAGCCAAGTCGGGGGGTCAGTCACAGATACGCAGTATTTT	CASSQVGGSVTDTQYF
TRBJ2-3	TRBV6-4	many	TRBD2	20	TGTGCCAGCAGATCCATGGCGGGGGGACTAGCGGGGTCCTACACAGATACGCAGTATTTT	CASRSMAGGLAGSYTDTQYF